The sample holds a few counts of the clone carrying this TCR beta chain. What it binds is not known. The record originates from a study of post-analysis software for immune sequencing data. Study results and limitations: People with multiple sclerosis had a significantly lower normalized Chao1 diversity than controls did. Several TRBV segments were more frequent in patients than controls; TRBV5-6, TRBV5-1 and TRBV20-1 belonged to this group.

Germline V gene data show CDR1 as KGHDR and CDR2 as SFDVKD. The length of the CDR3 is 15 residues. V lost 5 bases and J lost 9; bases outside the gene matches: 12. Unique molecular identifiers were built into the TCR beta cDNA libraries. Researchers reported 400,000 to 600,000 cDNA molecules coming from about 0.98 to 11 million T cells. TCRdb re-called the PCR reads with MiXCR, one entry per CDR3 protein. The data hold about 800,000 distinct CDR3 sequences, with about 32% observed a single time. The sequence derives from a girl aged 10 to 17 with multiple sclerosis. The sample was blood. This chain links TRBV24-1 with TRBJ2-1; 7 positions match TRBD1. DNA for the CDR3: TGTGCCACCAGTGGGGTCGCAGGGGGTCTCACTGAGCAGTTCTTC. Translating it yields CATSGVAGGLTEQFF.